This T cell receptor beta chain emerged from a study of blood T cell repertoires in COVID-19 (TCRdb year 2020). About the full investigation: Samples covering the acute and convalescent phases of COVID-19 were provided by collaborators in the United States, Italy and Spain. The repertoires were made available in a free public database intended to serve as a resource for research on the immune response to SARS-CoV-2. Samples came from the ongoing ImmuneRACE study (first 160 participants) plus 1,254 subjects from 6 global collaborators. HLA class I and class II types, where available, came from metadata supplied by the sample provider rather than from assay-based typing. A de-identified subject ID, COVID-19 status, age in years and sex were almost always included in the sample metadata. The prospective study material was composed of cDNA or gDNA derived from T cells, B-cell-depleted T cells, or PBMCs. Deeply sampled blood TCRbeta repertoires from subjects exposed to, actively infected with, or recovered from COVID-19 were included in the dataset. Summary of the overall study and its limitations: How much clinical and demographic metadata was included differed by source and by participant, and the metadata was provided uncurated.

To note about this clone: It has no known antigen specificity. Per-base quality was not reported, and no clone a single base away is much larger than it.

The collaborating institutions used their own protocols to collect whole blood in K2EDTA tubes. For TCRbeta analysis, collaborators shipped samples as frozen whole blood, isolated PBMCs, or DNA extracted from either of those sample types. The immunoSEQ Assay, a bias-controlled multiplex PCR, was used to amplify TCRbeta CDR3 regions from genomic DNA. The authors processed their data as follows. The number of nucleated cells in each sample was estimated by amplification of reference gene primers within the assay. To quantify the absolute abundance of each unique TCRbeta CDR3 rearrangement, sequence reads were collapsed and filtered. Productive Simpson clonality was computed per sample as the square root of Simpson's diversity index over productive rearrangements. Held by TCRdb, this immuneACCESS table contains in-frame sequences only and omits some clones. Under half of the omission traces to an unresolved V gene where checked; the cause of the rest is unknown. From that table come the V and J calls and clone size; the DNA was used to work out D and trimming. This sample lists approximately 33,000 clones; 88% were detected once. The top ten constitute 19% of the sample.

This TCR was recovered from a man between 65 and 85 years old with acute or convalescent COVID-19. Input material: peripheral blood.

CDR3 region: CASSPTSGSSGELFF. The nucleotide sequence reads as follows: TGCGCCAGCAGCCCGACATCGGGGAGCTCCGGGGAGCTGTTTTTT. This chain joins TRBV5-1 to TRBJ2-2, with a tentative D gene TRBD2 over 5 matching bases. CDR1 is given as SGHRS and CDR2 as YFSETQ, both from the germline V gene. Between the V and J ends, shortened by 4 bases and 6 bases respectively, the junction contains 16 bases. Counted from cysteine to phenylalanine, this CDR3 has 15 amino acids. The CDR3 DNA has 45 bases and is translated from base 1.